A selection of T cell receptor beta chains follows, all from one sample in a study of T cells after yellow fever vaccination. Using its own MiXCR run on the 5' RACE reads, TCRdb lists one record per CDR3 protein. The sample has a few hundred thousand distinct CDR3 sequences, roughly 10% seen once; the top ten hold more than 15%. The starting material was PBMCs, obtained on the day of the first yellow fever vaccination. The source of these receptors is a man aged 18-30 years who received the YFV17D yellow fever vaccine. CDR3s include the opening cysteine and the closing phenylalanine or tryptophan.

cdr3_aa: CSVERALGTEAFF
v_call: TRBV29-1
cdr3_length: 13
j_call: TRBJ1-1

cdr3_aa: CASKGYTDTQYF
v_call: TRBV25-1
cdr3_length: 12
j_call: TRBJ2-3

cdr3_aa: CASSPGRGMFTEAFF
v_call: TRBV5-1
cdr3_length: 15
j_call: TRBJ1-1

cdr3_aa: CASRNEKLFF
v_call: TRBV2
cdr3_length: 10
j_call: TRBJ1-4

cdr3_aa: CSARRDPSTDTQYF
v_call: TRBV20-1
cdr3_length: 14
j_call: TRBJ2-3

cdr3_aa: CASSLPLAGDFGELFF
v_call: TRBV5-1
cdr3_length: 16
j_call: TRBJ2-2

cdr3_aa: CASSLGGNGANVLTF
v_call: TRBV5-1
cdr3_length: 15
j_call: TRBJ2-6

cdr3_aa: CASSDPPGRKYGYTF
v_call: TRBV10-2
cdr3_length: 15
j_call: TRBJ1-2

cdr3_aa: CSAINTGLEQFF
v_call: TRBV20-1
cdr3_length: 12
j_call: TRBJ2-1

cdr3_aa: CASSLWARGRETQYF
v_call: TRBV12-3/TRBV12-4
cdr3_length: 15
j_call: TRBJ2-5

cdr3_aa: CSAYSPAPSTDTQYF
v_call: TRBV20-1
cdr3_length: 15
j_call: TRBJ2-3

cdr3_aa: CASSLAPGTGNTEAFF
v_call: TRBV5-1
cdr3_length: 16
j_call: TRBJ1-1

cdr3_aa: CSARAIQYNEQFF
v_call: TRBV20-1
cdr3_length: 13
j_call: TRBJ2-1

cdr3_aa: CASSHREAGQYF
v_call: TRBV3-1
cdr3_length: 12
j_call: TRBJ2-7

cdr3_aa: CASSLTGGPNEQFF
v_call: TRBV7-2
cdr3_length: 14
j_call: TRBJ2-1

cdr3_aa: CASSLTLGLSYEQYF
v_call: TRBV7-2
cdr3_length: 15
j_call: TRBJ2-7

cdr3_aa: CASSPQGNQETQYF
v_call: TRBV5-1
cdr3_length: 14
j_call: TRBJ2-5

cdr3_aa: CASSWASGGAGEQFF
v_call: TRBV12-3/TRBV12-4
cdr3_length: 15
j_call: TRBJ2-1

cdr3_aa: CASSGQSYNSPLHF
v_call: TRBV11-2
cdr3_length: 14
j_call: TRBJ1-6